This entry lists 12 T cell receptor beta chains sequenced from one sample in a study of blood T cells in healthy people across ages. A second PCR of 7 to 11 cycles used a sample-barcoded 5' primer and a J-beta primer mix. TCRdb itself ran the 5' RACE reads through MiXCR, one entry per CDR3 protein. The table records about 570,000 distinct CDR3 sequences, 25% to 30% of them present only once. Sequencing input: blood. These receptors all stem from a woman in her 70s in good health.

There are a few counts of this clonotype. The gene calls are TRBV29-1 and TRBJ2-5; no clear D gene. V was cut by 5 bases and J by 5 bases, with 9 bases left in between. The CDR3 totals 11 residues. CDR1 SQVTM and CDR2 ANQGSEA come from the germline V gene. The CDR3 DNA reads TGCAGCGTTCTACGTAGGGAGACCCAGTACTTC. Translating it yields CSVLRRETQYF.

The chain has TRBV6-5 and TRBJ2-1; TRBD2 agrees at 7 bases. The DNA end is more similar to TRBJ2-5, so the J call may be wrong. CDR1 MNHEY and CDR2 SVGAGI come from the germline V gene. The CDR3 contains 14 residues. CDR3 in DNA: TGTGCCAGCACTTCTACGAGGGAGGGAAAGACCCAGTACTTC. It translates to CASTSTREGKTQYF.

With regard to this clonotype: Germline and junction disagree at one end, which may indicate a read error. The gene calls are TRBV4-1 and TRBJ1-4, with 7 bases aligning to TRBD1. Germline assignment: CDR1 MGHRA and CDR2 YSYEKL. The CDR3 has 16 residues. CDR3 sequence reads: CAGSQVSGTVNEKLFF. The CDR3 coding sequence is TGCGCCGGCAGCCAAGTCTCCGGGACAGTAAATGAAAAACTGTTTTTT.

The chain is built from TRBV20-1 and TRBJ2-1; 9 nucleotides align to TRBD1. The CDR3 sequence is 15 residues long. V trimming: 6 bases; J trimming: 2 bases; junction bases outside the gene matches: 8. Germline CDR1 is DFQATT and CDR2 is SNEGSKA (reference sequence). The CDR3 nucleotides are TGCAGTGCATCTCGGCGGGACAGGGCCTACAATGAGCAGTTCTTC. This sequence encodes CSASRRDRAYNEQFF.

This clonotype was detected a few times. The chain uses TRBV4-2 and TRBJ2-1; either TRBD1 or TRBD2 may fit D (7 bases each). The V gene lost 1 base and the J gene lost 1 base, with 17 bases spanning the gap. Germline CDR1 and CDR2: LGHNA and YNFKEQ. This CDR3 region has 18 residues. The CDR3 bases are TGTGCCAGCAGCCAAGGGCTGGGAGGGGGCCGGTCCTACAATGAGCAGTTCTTC. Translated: CASSQGLGGGRSYNEQFF.

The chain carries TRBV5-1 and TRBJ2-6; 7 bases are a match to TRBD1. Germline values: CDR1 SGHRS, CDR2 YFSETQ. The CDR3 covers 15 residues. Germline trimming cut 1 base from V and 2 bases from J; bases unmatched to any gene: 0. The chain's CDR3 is CASSLRGPGANVLTF. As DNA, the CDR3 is TGCGCCAGCAGCTTGAGGGGGCCTGGGGCCAACGTCCTGACTTTC.

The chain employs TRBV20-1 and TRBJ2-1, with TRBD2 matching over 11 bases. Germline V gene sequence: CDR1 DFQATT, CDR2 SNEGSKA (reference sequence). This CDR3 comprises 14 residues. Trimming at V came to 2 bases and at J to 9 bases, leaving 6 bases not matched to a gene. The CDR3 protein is CSARLRLAGGEQFF. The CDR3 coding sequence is TGCAGTGCTAGACTTCGCCTAGCGGGGGGTGAGCAGTTCTTC.

CDR3 nucleotides: TGTGCCAGCAGCTTAATGGTTGGGAGGGATGAGCAGTTCTTC. This gives the protein CASSLMVGRDEQFF. The chain carries TRBV11-2 and TRBJ2-1; 7 nucleotides line up with TRBD2. Germline-derived CDR1 and CDR2 are SGHAT and FQNNGV. This CDR3 comprises 14 residues. V shed 2 bases, J shed 8 bases, and the junction held 6 bases outside the gene matches.

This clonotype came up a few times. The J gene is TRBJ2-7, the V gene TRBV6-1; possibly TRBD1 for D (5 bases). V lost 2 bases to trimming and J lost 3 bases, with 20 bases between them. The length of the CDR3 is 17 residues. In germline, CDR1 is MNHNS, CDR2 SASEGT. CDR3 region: CASSEQGSQSAFYEQYF. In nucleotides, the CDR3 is TGTGCCAGCAGTGAACAGGGTTCCCAATCCGCGTTCTACGAGCAGTACTTC.

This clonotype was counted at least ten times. CDR3 DNA: TGTGCCAGCAGTTACGGCGGGGGCCGACAAGAGACCCAGTACTTC. Translating gives CASSYGGGRQETQYF. The rearrangement joins TRBV6-2 or TRBV6-3 to TRBJ2-5, with D possibly TRBD2 on 7 matching bases. V lost 2 bases and J lost 2, with 12 bases in between. From germline, CDR1 is MNHEY and CDR2 SVGEGT. This CDR3 contains 15 residues.

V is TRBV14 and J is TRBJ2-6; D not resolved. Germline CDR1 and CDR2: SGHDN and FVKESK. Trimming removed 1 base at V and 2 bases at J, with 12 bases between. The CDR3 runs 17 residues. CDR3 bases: TGTGCCAGCAGCCAAGGTCAGAGACTCACTGGGGCCAACGTCCTGACTTTC. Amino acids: CASSQGQRLTGANVLTF.

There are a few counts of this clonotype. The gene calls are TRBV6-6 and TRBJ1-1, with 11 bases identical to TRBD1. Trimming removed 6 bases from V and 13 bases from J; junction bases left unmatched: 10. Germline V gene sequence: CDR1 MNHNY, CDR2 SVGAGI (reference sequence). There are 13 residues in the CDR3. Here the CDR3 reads CASSIPGQGVLFF. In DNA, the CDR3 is TGTGCCAGCAGCATACCGGGACAGGGGGTCCTTTTCTTT.